The rows below give T cell receptor beta chains drawn from one sample of a study of T cell changes during pregnancy in multiple sclerosis. The assay was immunoSEQ multiplex PCR, and TCRdb's table has in-frame clones only and misses some. This sample has about 79,000 clones, with approximately 90% found just once. The input for sequencing was CD4+ T cells from peripheral blood mononuclear cells, taken in the second trimester of pregnancy. The source of these receptors is a female donor with multiple sclerosis, enrolled in a pregnancy study. Each CDR3 is given with its conserved first and last residue. Fields, in order: clone size, D gene, J gene, V gene, CDR3 DNA, CDR3 protein. The D gene is left open where the match is weak. Rows may omit the clone size; those that give it use once, few, many or a size class.

clone_size: NA
d_call: NA
j_call: TRBJ1-5
v_call: TRBV7-8
cdr3_nt: TGTGCCAGCAGCCTGGCAGGGGATCAGCCCCAGCATTTT
cdr3_aa: CASSLAGDQPQHF

clone_size: NA
d_call: TRBD1
j_call: TRBJ2-7
v_call: TRBV27
cdr3_nt: TGTGCCAGCAGTTTAAGCACAGGGGGCGGCTCCTACGAGCAGTACTTC
cdr3_aa: CASSLSTGGGSYEQYF

clone_size: NA
d_call: TRBD2
j_call: TRBJ2-3
v_call: TRBV30
cdr3_nt: TGTGCCTGGTCCACGGGGGGGTCTCCAGATACGCAGTATTTT
cdr3_aa: CAWSTGGSPDTQYF

clone_size: NA
d_call: TRBD1
j_call: TRBJ2-3
v_call: TRBV5-1
cdr3_nt: TGCGCCAGCAGCGGCCAGGGGGCTGGAGATACGCAGTATTTT
cdr3_aa: CASSGQGAGDTQYF

clone_size: NA
d_call: TRBD1
j_call: TRBJ1-5
v_call: TRBV7-2
cdr3_nt: TGTGCCAGCAGCTACGCAGACAGGGGCGGTCAGCCCCAGCATTTT
cdr3_aa: CASSYADRGGQPQHF

clone_size: NA
d_call: NA
j_call: TRBJ2-3
v_call: TRBV10-3
cdr3_nt: TGTGCCGCCCAAGCCACAGATACGCAGTATTTT
cdr3_aa: CAAQATDTQYF

clone_size: NA
d_call: NA
j_call: TRBJ2-6
v_call: TRBV28
cdr3_nt: TGTGCCGCCAACAGGGCCACAGGGGCCAACGTCCTGACTTTC
cdr3_aa: CAANRATGANVLTF

clone_size: NA
d_call: NA
j_call: TRBJ2-7
v_call: TRBV5-4
cdr3_nt: TGTGCCAGCAGCCCGACACCTTCCTCCTACGAGCAGTACTTC
cdr3_aa: CASSPTPSSYEQYF

clone_size: NA
d_call: NA
j_call: TRBJ1-2
v_call: TRBV6-4
cdr3_nt: TGTGCCAGCAGTGACCGGGGGTCGGGCTACACCTTC
cdr3_aa: CASSDRGSGYTF

clone_size: NA
d_call: TRBD1
j_call: TRBJ2-7
v_call: TRBV15
cdr3_nt: TGTGCCACCAGCAGAGGGACAGGGGGCCACGAGCAGTACTTC
cdr3_aa: CATSRGTGGHEQYF

clone_size: NA
d_call: NA
j_call: TRBJ2-1
v_call: TRBV6-1
cdr3_nt: TGTGCCAGCAGCCCCCTGAATGAGCAGTTCTTC
cdr3_aa: CASSPLNEQFF

clone_size: NA
d_call: TRBD1
j_call: TRBJ2-5
v_call: TRBV5-1
cdr3_nt: TGCGCCAGCAGCTTGGTGGCAGGGGGCCAAGAGACCCAGTACTTC
cdr3_aa: CASSLVAGGQETQYF

clone_size: once
d_call: NA
j_call: TRBJ2-2
v_call: TRBV7-7
cdr3_nt: TGTGCCAGCAGCCGGGTGGGCGGGGAGCTGTTTTTT
cdr3_aa: CASSRVGGELFF

clone_size: NA
d_call: TRBD1
j_call: TRBJ2-2
v_call: TRBV6-4
cdr3_nt: TGTGCCAGCAGTACGGACAGGGGCACCGGGGAGCTGTTTTTT
cdr3_aa: CASSTDRGTGELFF

clone_size: NA
d_call: NA
j_call: TRBJ1-5
v_call: TRBV5-1
cdr3_nt: TGCGCCAGCAGAGGTGGTCCAGGGGATAATCAGCCCCAGCATTTT
cdr3_aa: CASRGGPGDNQPQHF

clone_size: once
d_call: TRBD2
j_call: TRBJ2-7
v_call: TRBV7-3
cdr3_nt: TGTGCCAGCAGCTTAATTAGCGGGGGCGAGCAGTACTTC
cdr3_aa: CASSLISGGEQYF

clone_size: NA
d_call: NA
j_call: TRBJ2-5
v_call: TRBV7-2
cdr3_nt: TGTGCCAGCAGCTTTAGGGGCAGGGGAGAGACCCAGTACTTC
cdr3_aa: CASSFRGRGETQYF

clone_size: NA
d_call: TRBD1
j_call: TRBJ2-7
v_call: TRBV19
cdr3_nt: TGTGCCAGTAGTATAGGGCCGATGACAGGGGGAACCTACGAGCAGTACTTC
cdr3_aa: CASSIGPMTGGTYEQYF

clone_size: NA
d_call: NA
j_call: TRBJ1-6
v_call: TRBV9
cdr3_nt: TGTGCCAGCAGCGTAGCTACCGGGGGCTATAATTCACCCCTCCACTTT
cdr3_aa: CASSVATGGYNSPLHF

clone_size: NA
d_call: NA
j_call: TRBJ1-1
v_call: TRBV6-1
cdr3_nt: TGTGCCAGCAGTGAATCGGTCAATTTGGTGGCTTTCTTT
cdr3_aa: CASSESVNLVAFF

clone_size: NA
d_call: TRBD1
j_call: TRBJ1-1
v_call: TRBV19
cdr3_nt: TGTGCCAGTAGAACAGGGGAGACTGAAGCTTTCTTT
cdr3_aa: CASRTGETEAFF

clone_size: NA
d_call: NA
j_call: TRBJ2-2
v_call: TRBV7-2
cdr3_nt: TGTGCCAGCAGCTTTTTAACAGGTGTGAACACCGGGGAGCTGTTTTTT
cdr3_aa: CASSFLTGVNTGELFF

clone_size: NA
d_call: TRBD1
j_call: TRBJ1-3
v_call: TRBV9
cdr3_nt: TGTGCCAGCAGCGCCCTCAGGGGGGCTGGAAACACCATATATTTT
cdr3_aa: CASSALRGAGNTIYF

clone_size: NA
d_call: TRBD2
j_call: TRBJ2-7
v_call: TRBV4-2
cdr3_nt: TGTGCCAGCAGCCGAACAGCGGGGGGGAGCTCCTACGAGCAGTACTTC
cdr3_aa: CASSRTAGGSSYEQYF

clone_size: NA
d_call: TRBD1
j_call: TRBJ1-2
v_call: TRBV19
cdr3_nt: TGTGCCAGTAGTGGTCGGGACAGGGGGGACTATGGCTACACCTTC
cdr3_aa: CASSGRDRGDYGYTF

clone_size: NA
d_call: TRBD1
j_call: TRBJ1-3
v_call: TRBV5-4
cdr3_nt: TGTGCCAGCAGCTTTATGACAGGGGGATGGACTGGAAACACCATATATTTT
cdr3_aa: CASSFMTGGWTGNTIYF

clone_size: NA
d_call: TRBD1
j_call: TRBJ1-2
v_call: TRBV7-2
cdr3_nt: TGTGCCAGCAGCTTAGCCGGGACAGGGATAGGAACTAACTATGGCTACACCTTC
cdr3_aa: CASSLAGTGIGTNYGYTF

clone_size: NA
d_call: NA
j_call: TRBJ2-1
v_call: TRBV11-3
cdr3_nt: TGTGCCAGCAGCTTAGAGCGGAAGTCCAATGAGCAGTTCTTC
cdr3_aa: CASSLERKSNEQFF

clone_size: NA
d_call: TRBD2
j_call: TRBJ2-5
v_call: TRBV19
cdr3_nt: TGTGCCAGTACCGCGGGACTAGCGGGAGAGACCCAGTACTTC
cdr3_aa: CASTAGLAGETQYF

clone_size: NA
d_call: TRBD2
j_call: TRBJ2-1
v_call: TRBV27
cdr3_nt: TGTGCCAGCAGTCGCCCCGGGGGGGCAGGTGAGCAGTTCTTC
cdr3_aa: CASSRPGGAGEQFF

clone_size: NA
d_call: TRBD1
j_call: TRBJ2-7
v_call: TRBV5-6
cdr3_nt: TGTGCCAGCAGCTTAACAGGGGACCTCTCCTACGAGCAGTACTTC
cdr3_aa: CASSLTGDLSYEQYF

clone_size: NA
d_call: NA
j_call: TRBJ2-7
v_call: TRBV4-3
cdr3_nt: TGCGCCAGCAGCCAAGGTGACAGCCCTCTCTACGAGCAGTACTTC
cdr3_aa: CASSQGDSPLYEQYF

clone_size: NA
d_call: TRBD2
j_call: TRBJ2-3
v_call: TRBV5-1
cdr3_nt: TGCGCCAGCAGCTCTAGCGGAAGCACAGATACGCAGTATTTT
cdr3_aa: CASSSSGSTDTQYF

clone_size: once
d_call: TRBD2
j_call: TRBJ2-5
v_call: TRBV19
cdr3_nt: TGTGCCAGTAGGCCTAGCGGGGACCAAGCTTTGGAGACCCAGTACTTC
cdr3_aa: CASRPSGDQALETQYF

clone_size: NA
d_call: TRBD2
j_call: TRBJ2-2
v_call: TRBV6-1
cdr3_nt: TGTGCCAGCGGACTAGCGTACGGGGAGCTGTTTTTT
cdr3_aa: CASGLAYGELFF

clone_size: NA
d_call: TRBD1
j_call: TRBJ2-6
v_call: TRBV5-1
cdr3_nt: TGCGCCAGCAGCCCCGGACAGGTAATCTCTGGGGCCAACGTCCTGACTTTC
cdr3_aa: CASSPGQVISGANVLTF

clone_size: once
d_call: TRBD2
j_call: TRBJ2-3
v_call: TRBV30
cdr3_nt: TGTGCCGGGATGACTAGCGGCGGTACATATACGCAGTATTTT
cdr3_aa: CAGMTSGGTYTQYF

clone_size: NA
d_call: TRBD2
j_call: TRBJ2-1
v_call: TRBV7-2
cdr3_nt: TGTGCCAGCAGCCAACAGACTAGCGGGAGCTCCTACAATGAGCAGTTCTTC
cdr3_aa: CASSQQTSGSSYNEQFF

clone_size: once
d_call: NA
j_call: TRBJ1-1
v_call: TRBV5-4
cdr3_nt: TGTGCCAGCAGCCAGAACACTGAAGCTTTCTTT
cdr3_aa: CASSQNTEAFF

clone_size: NA
d_call: NA
j_call: TRBJ1-3
v_call: TRBV30
cdr3_nt: TGTGCCTGGAGTTACTCAGGACTTACCTGGAACACCATATATTTT
cdr3_aa: CAWSYSGLTWNTIYF

clone_size: NA
d_call: NA
j_call: TRBJ2-7
v_call: TRBV5-5
cdr3_nt: TGTGCCAGCAGCTTGTGGGACACCTACGAGCAGTACTTC
cdr3_aa: CASSLWDTYEQYF

clone_size: NA
d_call: NA
j_call: TRBJ1-2
v_call: TRBV18
cdr3_nt: TGTGCCAGCTCACCACGATTGACTTATGGCTACACCTTC
cdr3_aa: CASSPRLTYGYTF

clone_size: NA
d_call: NA
j_call: TRBJ2-7
v_call: TRBV5-1
cdr3_nt: TGCGCCAGCAGCTTGGCCGCAGGGCCCGAGCAGTACTTC
cdr3_aa: CASSLAAGPEQYF

clone_size: NA
d_call: NA
j_call: TRBJ2-1
v_call: TRBV20-1
cdr3_nt: TGCAGTGCTAACACAAACAATGAGCAGTTCTTC
cdr3_aa: CSANTNNEQFF

clone_size: NA
d_call: NA
j_call: TRBJ2-6
v_call: TRBV7-9
cdr3_nt: TGTGCCAGCAGCTTTGACAGGCTGAGGTCTGGGGCCAACGTCCTGACTTTC
cdr3_aa: CASSFDRLRSGANVLTF